The present T cell receptor (beta chain) was sequenced within a study of graft-versus-host responses after intestinal transplantation. Study background: The recipients all started with anti-thymocyte globulin induction and then took tacrolimus and steroids for 2 to 4 years. Study results and caveats: There were GvH clones found in recipient marrow, and some of them appeared first in ileum or blood. Levels of circulating GvH clones at their peak were associated with early post-transplant HvG declines.

This CDR3 has 13 residues. Deletions cut 6 bases from V and 1 base from J, with 9 bases between. Germline CDR1 KGHSH, CDR2 LQKENI. A note on this clone: The antigen remains unidentified.

Assay: immunoSEQ multiplex PCR; the TCRdb copy retains only in-frame clones and omits some. Of about 86,000 clones listed, 88% are singletons. V and J are TRBV18 and TRBJ1-2; no clear D. The TCR was taken from a human donor who was the organ donor for an intestinal transplant. This sample comprised unstimulated CD4+ T cells sorted from spleen or lymph node cells, obtained before transplant. The CDR3 DNA is TGTGCCAGCTCCCCCGGGGATAACTATGGCTACACCTTC. This gives the protein CASSPGDNYGYTF.